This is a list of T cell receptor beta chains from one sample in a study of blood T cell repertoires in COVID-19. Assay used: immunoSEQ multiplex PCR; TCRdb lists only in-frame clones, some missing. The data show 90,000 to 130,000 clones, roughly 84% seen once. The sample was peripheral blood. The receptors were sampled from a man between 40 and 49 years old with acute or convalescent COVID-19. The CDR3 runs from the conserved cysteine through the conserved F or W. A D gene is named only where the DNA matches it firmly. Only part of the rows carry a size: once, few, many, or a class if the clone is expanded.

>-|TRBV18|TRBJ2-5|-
CASSSTGQETQYF
TGTGCCAGCTCATCGACAGGACAAGAGACCCAGTACTTC
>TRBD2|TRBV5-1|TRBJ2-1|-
CASKLGTRAYNEQFF
TGCGCCAGCAAGTTAGGGACTAGAGCCTACAATGAGCAGTTCTTC
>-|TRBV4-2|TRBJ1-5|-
CASSQEAALPNQPQHF
TGTGCCAGCAGCCAAGAGGCAGCACTACCAAATCAGCCCCAGCATTTT
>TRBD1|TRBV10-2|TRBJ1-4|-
CASRTDRGGEKLFF
TGCGCCAGCAGGACAGACAGGGGTGGGGAAAAACTGTTTTTT
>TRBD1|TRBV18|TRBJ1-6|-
CASSPTGQGFNSPLHF
TGTGCCAGCTCACCAACAGGACAGGGTTTTAATTCACCCCTCCACTTT
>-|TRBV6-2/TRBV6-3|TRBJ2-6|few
CASSQLTGSGANVLTF
TGTGCCAGCAGCCAACTTACAGGCTCTGGGGCCAACGTCCTGACTTTC
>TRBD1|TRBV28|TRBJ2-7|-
CASSSISPGQGYYEQYF
TGTGCCAGCAGTTCGATATCCCCGGGACAGGGCTACTACGAGCAGTACTTC
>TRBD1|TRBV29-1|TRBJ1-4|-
CSVSGQGATNEKLFF
TGCAGCGTCTCCGGCCAGGGGGCAACTAATGAAAAACTGTTTTTT
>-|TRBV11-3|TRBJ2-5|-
CASSLGGPGRNQETQYF
TGTGCCAGCAGCTTAGGGGGCCCAGGGCGCAACCAAGAGACCCAGTACTTC
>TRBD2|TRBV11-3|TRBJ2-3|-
CASSSAGGADTQYF
TGTGCCAGCAGCTCAGCGGGAGGGGCAGATACGCAGTATTTT
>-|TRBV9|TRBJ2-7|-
CASSPGRGSYEQYF
TGTGCCAGCAGCCCGGGACGGGGGAGCTACGAGCAGTACTTC
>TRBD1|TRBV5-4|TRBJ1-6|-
CASSRPTGTVNSPLHF
TGTGCCAGCAGCCGACCGACCGGGACAGTTAATTCACCCCTCCACTTT
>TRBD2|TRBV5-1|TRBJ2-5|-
CASSFRAGVETQYF
TGCGCCAGCAGCTTTCGAGCGGGGGTGGAGACCCAGTACTTC
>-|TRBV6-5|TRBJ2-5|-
CASSYGVGRGTQYF
TGTGCCAGCAGTTACGGGGTCGGGCGGGGGACCCAGTACTTC
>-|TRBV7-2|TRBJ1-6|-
CASRTGTMSSYNSPLHF
TGTGCCAGCAGAACCGGGACAATGAGCTCCTATAATTCACCCCTCCACTTT
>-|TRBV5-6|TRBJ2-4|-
CASSSTGAKNIQYF
TGTGCCAGCAGCTCCACGGGGGCCAAAAACATTCAGTACTTC
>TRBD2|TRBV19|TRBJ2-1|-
CASKGLAEYNEQFF
TGTGCCAGTAAAGGACTAGCGGAGTACAATGAGCAGTTCTTC
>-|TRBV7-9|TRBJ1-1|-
CASSPPGFEAFF
TGTGCCAGCAGCCCTCCGGGGTTTGAAGCTTTCTTT
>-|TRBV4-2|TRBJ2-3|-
CASSQEVYLNTDTQYF
TGTGCCAGCAGCCAAGAGGTCTACCTTAACACAGATACGCAGTATTTT
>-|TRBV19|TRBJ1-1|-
CASRARQRNTEAFF
TGTGCCAGTAGGGCCCGACAGAGGAACACTGAAGCTTTCTTT
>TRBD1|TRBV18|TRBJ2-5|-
CASSPQVGTAQETQYF
TGTGCCAGCTCACCACAGGTCGGGACAGCCCAAGAGACCCAGTACTTC
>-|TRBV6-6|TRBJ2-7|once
CASRSSGPGSYEQYF
TGTGCCAGCAGGTCCAGCGGGCCGGGGAGCTACGAGCAGTACTTC
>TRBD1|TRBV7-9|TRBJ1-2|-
CASSSGQGWDGYTF
TGTGCCAGCAGCTCGGGACAGGGCTGGGATGGCTACACCTTC
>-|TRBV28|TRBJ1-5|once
CASSLRTANQPQHF
TGTGCCAGCAGCCTTCGGACAGCAAATCAGCCCCAGCATTTT
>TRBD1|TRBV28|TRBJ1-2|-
CASSSPLLTGHYGYTF
TGTGCCAGCAGTTCGCCCCTCTTGACAGGGCACTATGGCTACACCTTC
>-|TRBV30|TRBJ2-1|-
CAWSRINEQFF
TGTGCCTGGAGCAGGATCAATGAGCAGTTCTTC
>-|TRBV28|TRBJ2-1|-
CASTPGGASYNEQFF
TGTGCCAGCACTCCCGGGGGAGCCTCTTACAATGAGCAGTTCTTC
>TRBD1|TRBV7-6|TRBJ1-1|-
CASSLRGLTEAFF
TGTGCCAGCAGCTTGAGGGGGCTGACTGAAGCTTTCTTT
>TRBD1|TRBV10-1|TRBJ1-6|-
CASSESSDRASGDSPLHF
TGCGCCAGCAGTGAGTCGTCGGACAGGGCCAGTGGGGATTCACCCCTCCACTTT
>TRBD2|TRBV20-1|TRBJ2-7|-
CSASWSSGTYEQYF
TGCAGTGCTAGTTGGTCTAGCGGGACCTACGAGCAGTACTTC
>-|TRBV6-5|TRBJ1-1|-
CASRGTGKSGEAFF
TGTGCCAGCAGGGGAACAGGGAAATCCGGTGAAGCTTTCTTT
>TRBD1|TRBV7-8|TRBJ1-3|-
CASSLARGQSGNTIYF
TGTGCCAGCAGCTTAGCGAGGGGACAGTCTGGAAACACCATATATTTT
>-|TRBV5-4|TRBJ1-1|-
CASSLVGSGTEAFF
TGTGCCAGCAGCTTGGTGGGGTCAGGGACTGAAGCTTTCTTT
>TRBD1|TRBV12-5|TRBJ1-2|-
CASGLDTQTGAGYGYTF
TGTGCTAGTGGTTTGGACACCCAGACAGGGGCCGGCTATGGCTACACCTTC
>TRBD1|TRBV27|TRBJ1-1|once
CASSFGTGEEAFF
TGTGCCAGCAGTTTCGGGACAGGGGAGGAGGCTTTCTTT
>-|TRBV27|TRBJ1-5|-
CATSGGFSNQPQHF
TGTGCCACCTCGGGGGGGTTTAGCAATCAGCCCCAGCATTTT
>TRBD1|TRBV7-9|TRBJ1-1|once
CASSWSGQGIDGTEAFF
TGTGCCAGCAGTTGGTCTGGACAGGGAATAGATGGCACTGAAGCTTTCTTT
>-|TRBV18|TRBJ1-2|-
CASSLGGVLGYTF
TGTGCCAGCTCACTCGGAGGGGTTTTGGGCTACACCTTC
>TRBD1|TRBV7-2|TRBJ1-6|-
CASSLTATGASPLHF
TGTGCCAGCAGCTTAACGGCGACAGGGGCTTCACCCCTCCACTTT